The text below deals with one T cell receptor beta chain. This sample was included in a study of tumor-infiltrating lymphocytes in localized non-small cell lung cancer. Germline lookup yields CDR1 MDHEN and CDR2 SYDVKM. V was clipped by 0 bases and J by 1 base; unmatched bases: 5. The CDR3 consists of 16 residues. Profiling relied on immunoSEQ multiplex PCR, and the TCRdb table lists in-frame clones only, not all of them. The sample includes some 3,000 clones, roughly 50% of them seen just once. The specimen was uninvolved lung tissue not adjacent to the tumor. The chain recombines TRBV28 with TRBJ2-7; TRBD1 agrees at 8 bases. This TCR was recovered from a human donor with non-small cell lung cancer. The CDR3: CASSLWAGGTSYEQYF. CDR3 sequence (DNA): TGTGCCAGCAGTTTATGGGCAGGGGGCACGTCCTACGAGCAGTACTTC.